Listed below are T cell receptor beta chains from one sample, sequenced in a study of control samples from healthy donors and cancer patients. Only in-frame clones appear in the TCRdb table, and some are missing; sequencing was by immunoSEQ multiplex PCR. Of about 120,000 clones listed, roughly 92% are singletons. Sequencing was performed on blood. The receptors derive from a young woman in good health. The CDR3 runs from the conserved cysteine through the conserved F or W. The D gene is left open where the match is weak. Not all rows give a size; the values are once, few, many and, for expanded clones, a class.

.	TRBJ2-3	TRBV15	.	CATSGPGATDTQYF	TGTGCCACCAGCGGACCGGGGGCCACAGATACGCAGTATTTT
.	TRBJ1-2	TRBV5-6	.	CASSSAGGPNYGYTF	TGTGCCAGCAGCTCTGCCGGGGGCCCGAACTATGGCTACACCTTC
.	TRBJ2-7	TRBV6-2/TRBV6-3	.	CASSYVQSDYEQYF	TGTGCCAGCAGTTACGTCCAGTCCGACTACGAGCAGTACTTC
.	TRBJ2-7	TRBV4-1	TRBD2	CASSQASGLSSYEQYF	TGCGCCAGCAGCCAAGCTAGCGGGCTTAGCTCCTACGAGCAGTACTTC
.	TRBJ1-6	TRBV4-1	.	CASSQDFQGLSYNSPLHF	TGCGCCAGCAGCCAAGATTTCCAGGGGCTCTCCTATAATTCACCCCTCCACTTT
.	TRBJ1-5	TRBV5-5	.	CASSFGGAGNQPQHF	TGTGCCAGCAGCTTTGGGGGGGCGGGCAATCAGCCCCAGCATTTT
.	TRBJ2-7	TRBV28	TRBD2	CASSPLRGGKRSGEQYF	TGTGCCAGCAGTCCCCTACGGGGGGGCAAGAGGTCGGGGGAGCAGTACTTC
.	TRBJ1-1	TRBV29-1	.	CSGLYSYEAFF	TGCAGCGGGTTGTACTCCTATGAAGCTTTCTTT
.	TRBJ2-5	TRBV9	TRBD2	CASSVESGNQETQYF	TGTGCCAGCAGCGTAGAGAGCGGGAACCAAGAGACCCAGTACTTC
.	TRBJ1-1	TRBV6-2/TRBV6-3	.	CASSPRGQRMNTEAFF	TGTGCCAGCAGCCCTCGAGGACAGAGAATGAACACTGAAGCTTTCTTT
.	TRBJ2-3	TRBV4-2	TRBD2	CASSQGTSGTVDTQYF	TGTGCCAGCAGCCAGGGGACTAGCGGGACCGTGGATACGCAGTATTTT
.	TRBJ1-1	TRBV7-3	.	CASSTQVGTEAFF	TGTGCCAGCAGCACCCAGGTTGGCACTGAAGCTTTCTTT
.	TRBJ1-3	TRBV19	.	CASKWTGGNTIYF	TGTGCCAGTAAATGGACTGGTGGAAACACCATATATTTT
.	TRBJ2-7	TRBV28	.	CASSPWGTVTYEQYF	TGTGCCAGCAGCCCCTGGGGTACCGTAACCTACGAGCAGTACTTC
few	TRBJ2-7	TRBV7-9	TRBD2	CASSSTTGLAGSYEQYF	TGTGCCAGCAGCTCGACGACGGGACTAGCGGGATCGTACGAGCAGTACTTC
.	TRBJ1-4	TRBV27	.	CASSWLGEKLFF	TGTGCCAGCAGCTGGCTAGGTGAAAAACTGTTTTTT
.	TRBJ1-5	TRBV4-2	TRBD1	CASSQGTGSSPQHF	TGTGCCAGCAGCCAAGGGACAGGGTCCTCTCCCCAGCATTTT
.	TRBJ2-3	TRBV4-3	.	CASSQDSWRNLTDTQYF	TGCGCCAGCAGCCAAGATAGCTGGAGGAACCTCACAGATACGCAGTATTTT
.	TRBJ1-1	TRBV11-1	.	CASSLQRANTEAFF	TGTGCCAGCAGCCTACAGAGGGCGAACACTGAAGCTTTCTTT
.	TRBJ2-2	TRBV3-1/TRBV3-2	TRBD2	CASSQEGWSSGRAGELFF	TGTGCCAGCAGCCAAGAAGGGTGGTCTAGCGGGAGAGCCGGGGAGCTGTTTTTT
.	TRBJ2-2	TRBV29-1	TRBD2	CSVIVTSGRGTGELFF	TGCAGCGTCATCGTAACTAGCGGGAGGGGAACCGGGGAGCTGTTTTTT
once	TRBJ1-1	TRBV21-1	.	CASSKGAGGRMNTEAFF	TGTGCCAGCAGCAAAGGTGCCGGGGGCAGGATGAACACTGAAGCTTTCTTT
.	TRBJ1-1	TRBV11-2	.	CASSLPPRILKNTEAFF	TGTGCCAGCAGCTTACCGCCACGCATCCTAAAGAACACTGAAGCTTTCTTT
.	TRBJ2-3	TRBV28	TRBD2	CASSLEAGGAMDTQYF	TGTGCCAGCAGTTTAGAAGCGGGAGGTGCTATGGATACGCAGTATTTT
.	TRBJ2-3	TRBV10-2	.	CASSEYQTNTQYF	TGCGCCAGCAGTGAGTACCAGACGAATACGCAGTATTTT
once	TRBJ1-2	TRBV6-1	TRBD1	CASSEGTGAFYGYTF	TGTGCCAGCAGTGAGGGAACAGGGGCCTTCTATGGCTACACCTTC
.	TRBJ1-2	TRBV4-2	.	CASSQDLGRAYGYTF	TGTGCCAGCAGCCAAGATCTTGGGAGAGCCTATGGCTACACCTTC
once	TRBJ1-1	TRBV20-1	.	CSASWTVGRAFF	TGCAGTGCTAGTTGGACAGTGGGTAGGGCTTTCTTT
few	TRBJ1-5	TRBV5-1	.	CASSLAGAGNQPQHF	TGCGCCAGCAGCTTGGCAGGGGCCGGCAATCAGCCCCAGCATTTT
.	TRBJ1-4	TRBV7-2	.	CASSLVTGTSEKLFF	TGTGCCAGCAGCTTAGTCACAGGGACGAGTGAAAAACTGTTTTTT
once	TRBJ2-5	TRBV24-1	.	CATSDSGLLETQYF	TGTGCCACCAGTGATTCTGGGCTGTTGGAGACCCAGTACTTC
.	TRBJ2-1	TRBV4-1	TRBD2	CASSQGGLAVNEQFF	TGCGCCAGCAGCCAAGGGGGCCTAGCGGTCAATGAGCAGTTCTTC
few	TRBJ2-7	TRBV30	TRBD2	CAWSARRGLSYEQYF	TGTGCCTGGAGTGCCCGGCGGGGGTTATCCTACGAGCAGTACTTC
.	TRBJ2-3	TRBV11-2	.	CASSVDGVDTDTQYF	TGTGCCAGCAGCGTCGACGGGGTCGACACAGATACGCAGTATTTT
.	TRBJ1-2	TRBV5-8	.	CASSPLGTNYGYTF	TGTGCCAGCAGCCCGTTAGGGACAAACTATGGCTACACCTTC
once	TRBJ2-2	TRBV28	TRBD2	CASRPGTSVSGELFF	TGTGCCAGCAGACCTGGGACTAGCGTGTCCGGGGAGCTGTTTTTT
.	TRBJ2-7	TRBV2	TRBD1	CASSEPRTGNEQYF	TGTGCCAGCAGTGAGCCCCGGACAGGGAACGAGCAGTACTTC
few	TRBJ1-1	TRBV7-8	TRBD1	CASSLGTARQNTEAFF	TGTGCCAGCAGCCTAGGGACAGCCAGGCAGAACACTGAAGCTTTCTTT
.	TRBJ1-1	TRBV24-1	.	CATVGDTNTEAFF	TGTGCCACCGTCGGGGACACCAACACTGAAGCTTTCTTT
.	TRBJ2-5	TRBV18	TRBD2	CASSPRTSGRSEETQYF	TGTGCCAGCTCACCACGGACTAGCGGGAGAAGCGAAGAGACCCAGTACTTC
.	TRBJ2-4	TRBV28	.	CASSYAGGAKNIQYF	TGTGCCAGCAGTTACGCTGGGGGCGCCAAAAACATTCAGTACTTC
.	TRBJ1-2	TRBV14	TRBD1	CASSKGQGSIYGYTF	TGTGCCAGCAGCAAAGGACAGGGATCAATTTATGGCTACACCTTC
.	TRBJ2-7	TRBV28	.	CASSLLDRSYEQYF	TGTGCCAGCAGTTTACTCGACAGGTCCTACGAGCAGTACTTC
.	TRBJ2-5	TRBV28	.	CASSLGQEGETQYF	TGTGCCAGCAGTCTTGGACAGGAGGGAGAGACCCAGTACTTC
.	TRBJ2-5	TRBV7-2	TRBD2	CASSLAGTSGRRQTQYF	TGTGCCAGCAGCTTAGCGGGGACTAGCGGGAGAAGGCAGACCCAGTACTTC
.	TRBJ1-3	TRBV5-4	TRBD1	CASSLVTGGRNTIYF	TGTGCCAGCAGCTTGGTCACAGGGGGGCGAAACACCATATATTTT